What follows are 5 T cell receptor beta chains derived from one specimen sequenced in a study of T cells in Graves' hyperthyroidism and ophthalmopathy (dated by TCRdb to between 2018 and 2020). Receptors were amplified or captured by multiplex PCR. This sample was sequenced with an Illumina HiSeq 2000. The TCR beta CDR3 regions were amplified from RNA transcripts. The first round of RT-PCR for the TCR CDR3 was performed with the HTBI primer set and the Qiagen OneStep RT-PCR kit. TCRdb reworked the public reads: Q25 trimming with fastp, MiXCR clone assembly, productive beta chains retained. Under each unique CDR3 protein, matching rows form one entry showing the most common genes and DNA. The sample has some 720,000 distinct CDR3 sequences on record, 15% to 20% of them singletons. 8.4% of the sample comes from the top ten. The sequencing sample was made of blood. All receptors come from a man aged 18 to 29 with Graves' hyperthyroidism.

The V call is TRBV2, the J call TRBJ2-3; 15 nucleotides match TRBD2. CDR1 and CDR2 from the germline V gene are SNHLY and FYNNEI. The V gene end was trimmed by 6 bases and the J gene end by 3 bases; junction bases not matched to a gene: 1. CDR3 size: 15 residues. The CDR3 DNA reads TGTGCCAGCAGAGGGACTAGCGGGAGGACAGATACGCAGTATTTT. Translation gives CASRGTSGRTDTQYF. The full variable domain, completed using reference TRBV2 and TRBJ2-3, is EPEVTQTPSHQVTQMGQEVILRCVPISNHLYFYWYRQILGQKVEFLVSFYNNEISEKSEIFDDQFSVERPDGSNFTLKIRSTKLEDSAMYFCASRGTSGRTDTQYFGPGTRLTVL.

The chain links TRBV7-9 to TRBJ2-2, with D possibly being TRBD2 (5 bases). Germline CDR1 and CDR2: SEHNR and FQNEAQ (reference sequence). Trimming left V 3 bases short and J 6 bases short, with 11 bases between. The CDR3 is 14 residues long. This CDR3 is CASSFSGIPGELFF. The CDR3 DNA reads TGTGCCAGCAGCTTTTCCGGGATCCCCGGGGAGCTGTTTTTT.

This clonotype was found many times. V usage is TRBV13 and J usage is TRBJ2-7; 12 nucleotides agree with TRBD2. This CDR3 has 16 amino acids. CDR1 and CDR2 (germline): PRHDT, FYEKMQ (reference sequence). J was trimmed by 0 bases and V by 0 bases; bases with no gene match: 0. The CDR3 reads CASSLGTSGSSYEQYF. CDR3 coding DNA: TGTGCCAGCAGCTTAGGGACTAGCGGGAGCTCCTACGAGCAGTACTTC.

This clonotype was recorded a few times. The V and J genes are TRBV28 and TRBJ1-5; 10 bases are a match to TRBD1. V lost 5 bases and J lost 6; bases outside the gene matches: 4. CDR1 MDHEN and CDR2 SYDVKM come from the germline V gene. The CDR3 spans 14 residues. CDR3 residues: CASSPTGGTQPQHF. The CDR3 DNA is TGTGCCAGCAGTCCGACAGGGGGCACTCAGCCCCAGCATTTT.

The sample holds a few counts of this clonotype. This rearrangement joins TRBV27 to TRBJ1-1; 12 nucleotides line up with TRBD1. The germline gives CDR1 MNHEY, CDR2 SMNVEV (reference sequence). The CDR3 runs 20 residues. V trimming: 0 bases; J trimming: 4 bases; junction bases outside the gene matches: 15. CDR3 amino acids: CASSLSKTWDRGRLGTEAFF. The CDR3, as DNA: TGTGCCAGCAGTTTATCCAAAACTTGGGACAGGGGGCGGTTGGGCACTGAAGCTTTCTTT.